A single sample gave rise to the 25 T cell receptor beta chains below, sequenced in a study of T cells in Graves' hyperthyroidism and ophthalmopathy. Researchers took RNA transcripts and amplified the TCR beta CDR3 regions from them. Carried out on the TCR CDR3, a first-round RT-PCR used the HTBI primer set. MiXCR was run by TCRdb on the multiplex PCR reads, yielding one entry per CDR3 protein. The table has about 350,000 distinct CDR3 sequences, 18% seen once. The sample taken for sequencing was blood. All receptors come from a middle-aged woman with Graves' ophthalmopathy.

The chain is built from TRBV7-9 and TRBJ2-2; tentatively, D is TRBD1 (5 bases). In germline, CDR1 is SEHNR, CDR2 FQNEAQ (reference sequence). The CDR3 runs to 15 residues. V lost 5 bases, J lost 9 bases, and 19 bases lay in between. The CDR3 DNA is TGTGCCAGCAGCCCACAGGCCGGCCCTGTTTGGGAGCTGTTTTTT. Its protein product is CASSPQAGPVWELFF. Combining the CDR3 with reference TRBV7-9 and TRBJ2-2 gives the whole variable domain DTGVSQNPRHKITKRGQNVTFRCDPISEHNRLYWYRQTLGQGPEFLTYFQNEAQLEKSRLLSDRFSAERPKGSFSTLEIQRTEQGDSAMYLCASSPQAGPVWELFFGEGSRLTVL.

The count of this clonotype is one. A much more abundant neighbour one base away suggests this may be a read error. The V call is TRBV28, the J call TRBJ2-7; unclear D gene. Germline CDR1 and CDR2: MDHEN and SYDVKM. This CDR3 has 15 residues. The CDR3 DNA sequence: TGTGACAGCACCAACCGGACGGCCCTCGGCTACGAGCAGTACTTC. It is translated as CDSTNRTALGYEQYF.

This clonotype was counted ten times or more. This chain links TRBV6-2 or TRBV6-3 with TRBJ2-7; D is unresolved. The V and J ends lost 2 bases and 0 bases respectively, with 8 bases between them. This CDR3 is built from 14 residues. The V gene's germline CDR1 is MNHEY and CDR2 SVGEGT. The CDR3 coding sequence is TGTGCCAGCAGTTACGGCGCAGTCTCCTACGAGCAGTACTTC. Amino acid sequence: CASSYGAVSYEQYF.

This clonotype was picked up many times. A much larger clonotype is one base distant, so this may be a read error. The chain carries TRBV9 and TRBJ1-2; possibly TRBD1 for D (5 bases). V was clipped by 0 bases and J by 2 bases, with 5 bases between them. Germline V lookup: CDR1 SGDLS, CDR2 YYNGEE. The CDR3 contains 13 residues. CDR3 loop: CASSVAGNYGYTF. In DNA form, the CDR3 reads TGTGCCAGCAGCGTAGCAGGGAACTATGGCTACACCTTC. Together with reference TRBV9 and TRBJ1-2, the CDR3 gives the full variable domain: DSGVTQTPKHLITATGQRVTLRCSPRSGDLSVYWYQQSLDQGLQFLIQYYNGEERAKGNILERFSAQQFPDLHSELNLSSLELGDSALYFCASSVAGNYGYTFGSGTRLTVV.

This clonotype was seen repeatedly, ten times or more. The CDR3 protein is CASSLWDTTGELFF. CDR3 coding DNA: TGTGCCAGCAGCTTATGGGACACCACCGGGGAGCTGTTTTTT. This chain joins TRBV7-9 and TRBJ2-2, with D possibly TRBD1 on 6 matching bases. Deletions cut 2 bases from V and 4 bases from J, with 8 bases between. The CDR3 length is 14 residues. CDR1 is SEHNR, CDR2 FQNEAQ, per germline (reference sequence).

The genes are TRBV4-2 and TRBJ1-5, with D uncertain. Between the trimmed V and J ends, which lost 1 base and 5 bases, there was a span of 12 bases. The length of the CDR3 is 15 residues. The germline V gene encodes CDR1 LGHNA and CDR2 YNFKEQ. The CDR3 here is CASSQVEGSHQPQHF. The CDR3 DNA sequence: TGTGCCAGCAGCCAAGTTGAGGGTTCGCATCAGCCCCAGCATTTT.

This clonotype was seen only a few times. At one end, the junction sequence differs from germline, possibly due to a read error. The chain combines TRBV27 with TRBJ2-2; D not resolved. The CDR3 is 14 amino acids. Germline-derived CDR1 and CDR2 are MNHEY and SMNVEV (reference sequence). CDR3 DNA sequence: TGCACCAGCATGGACGCCGCGAACACCGGGGAGCTGTTTTTT. Amino acids: CTSMDAANTGELFF.

The chain links TRBV18 to TRBJ2-7, with 8 nucleotides matching TRBD1. Germline CDR1 reads KGHSH; CDR2 reads LQKENI. V lost 1 base, J lost 2 bases, and 13 bases stayed unmatched. The length of the CDR3 is 18 residues. The CDR3 loop is CASSPRITDRAKTYEQYF. Here the CDR3 DNA reads TGTGCCAGCTCACCACGCATCACGGACAGGGCCAAGACCTACGAGCAGTACTTC.

This clonotype was seen repeatedly, ten times or more. The chain's CDR3 is CASSYSGADYGYTF. The DNA for the CDR3 is TGTGCCAGCAGTTATTCAGGGGCGGACTATGGCTACACCTTC. This rearrangement joins TRBV12-3 or TRBV12-4 to TRBJ1-2; weak D call: TRBD1 (6 bases). V was pared by 4 bases and J by 3 bases, with 12 bases between. This CDR3 is 14 amino acids long.

This clonotype was seen ten or more times. This chain uses TRBV4-1 with TRBJ2-7; 9 bases are a match to TRBD2. V lost 4 bases and J lost 6; bases outside the gene matches: 7. From germline, CDR1 is MGHRA and CDR2 YSYEKL. CDR3 length: 14 residues. The CDR3 DNA follows: TGCGCCAGCAGCCCCCACGAAGCGGGAGGCGAGCAGTACTTC. This encodes CASSPHEAGGEQYF.

At least ten counts were recorded for this clonotype. V gene TRBV6-1 combines with J gene TRBJ2-2; D ambiguous. This CDR3 spans 13 amino acids. Germline loops: CDR1 MNHNS, CDR2 SASEGT. V lost 6 bases and J lost 4, with 9 bases in between. In DNA form, the CDR3 reads TGTGCCAGCAGACGACCTCCCACCGGGGAGCTGTTTTTT. This encodes CASRRPPTGELFF.

Many counts were recorded for this clonotype. This rearrangement joins TRBV4-2 to TRBJ2-7; 8 bases align to TRBD2. CDR1 is LGHNA and CDR2 is YNFKEQ in the germline V gene. CDR3 length: 15 residues. The V gene end was trimmed by 0 bases and the J gene end by 8 bases; junction bases not matched to a gene: 9. CDR3 sequence (DNA): TGTGCCAGCAGCCAAGACGGGAGGGATTTTTCCCAGCAGTACTTC. Protein product: CASSQDGRDFSQQYF.

This clonotype has a count of ten or more. V usage is TRBV7-8 and J usage is TRBJ1-1; weak D call: TRBD1 (5 bases). Trimming cost V 4 bases and J 10 bases, with 10 bases left between them. Germline CDR1 SGHVS, CDR2 FQNEAQ. CDR3 size: 11 residues. DNA of the CDR3: TGTGCCAGCAGCTCAGCGAGGGGAGCTTTCTTT. Protein sequence: CASSSARGAFF.

Many counts were recorded for this clonotype. The V and J genes are TRBV2 and TRBJ2-7; either TRBD1 or TRBD2 may fit D (6 bases each). Germline lookup yields CDR1 SNHLY and CDR2 FYNNEI. CDR3 length equals 15 residues. V shed 6 bases and J shed 0 bases, with 15 bases lying between them. As DNA, the CDR3 is TGTGCCAGCAGAGGAGGGGGATGGGGCTCCTACGAGCAGTACTTC. Translated, it gives CASRGGGWGSYEQYF.

The table lists this clonotype with many counts. CDR3 sequence: CASSGQGGLYGYTF. As DNA, the CDR3 is TGTGCCAGCAGTGGACAGGGGGGGCTCTATGGCTACACCTTC. The chain carries TRBV12-3 or TRBV12-4 and TRBJ1-2; TRBD1 agrees at 10 bases. J lost 4 bases, V lost 5 bases, and 4 bases had no gene match. The CDR3 totals 14 residues.

The chain has TRBV6-1 and TRBJ1-5; tentatively, D is TRBD1 (6 bases). Germline V gene data show CDR1 as MNHNS and CDR2 as SASEGT. The CDR3 extends over 14 amino acids. Between the trimmed V and J ends, which lost 6 bases and 3 bases, there was a span of 12 bases. CDR3 nucleotide sequence: TGTGCCAGCAGACCCCGGACAGTCAATCAGCCCCAGCATTTT. It codes for CASRPRTVNQPQHF.

The V and J genes are TRBV7-9 and TRBJ2-5, with D unclear. Germline CDR1 reads SEHNR; CDR2 reads FQNEAQ (reference sequence). V dropped 4 bases and J dropped 1 base, with 10 bases sitting between them. The CDR3 extends over 14 amino acids. The DNA of the CDR3 is TGTGCCAGCAGCTCCAAAGGAACCCAAGAGACCCAGTACTTC. Translation: CASSSKGTQETQYF.

This clonotype has at least ten counts. This CDR3 is CAWSGLTGHRNTEAFF. CDR3 nucleotide sequence: TGTGCCTGGAGTGGACTTACGGGACACCGAAACACTGAAGCTTTCTTT. The chain couples TRBV30 to TRBJ1-1; the D gene is possibly TRBD1 (6 bases). Trimming shortened V by 1 base and J by 2 bases, and 17 bases separated the two germline ends. The germline V gene encodes CDR1 GTSNPN and CDR2 SVGIG (reference sequence). This CDR3 spans 16 amino acids.

In its sample, this clonotype was seen many times. This chain connects TRBV20-1 to TRBJ1-1, with 8 nucleotides matching TRBD1. This CDR3 contains 14 residues. In germline, CDR1 is DFQATT, CDR2 SNEGSKA (reference sequence). V gave up 6 bases and J gave up 5 bases; unmatched junction bases: 11. CDR3 residues: CSARTGGRYTEAFF. The CDR3 DNA follows: TGCAGTGCCCGTACAGGGGGGAGATATACTGAAGCTTTCTTT.

This clonotype was observed many times. The CDR3 nucleotides are TGTGCCAGCAGTGAAGATGGTCCTAACTATGGCTACACCTTC. This gives the protein CASSEDGPNYGYTF. The rearrangement links TRBV2 to TRBJ1-2; unclear D gene. This CDR3 has 14 residues. Per germline, CDR1 SNHLY and CDR2 FYNNEI. Trimming took 1 base from V and 0 from J, leaving 6 bases between them.

In this sample, this clonotype turned up many times. The chain combines TRBV18 with TRBJ2-7; 9 nucleotides align to TRBD2. Trimming at V came to 3 bases and at J to 5 bases, leaving 5 bases not matched to a gene. Germline V lookup: CDR1 KGHSH, CDR2 LQKENI. CDR3 length equals 14 residues. The CDR3 nucleotides are TGTGCCAGCTCACCTATAGCGGGAGTGCACGAGCAGTACTTC. Translation: CASSPIAGVHEQYF. Looking up the rest from reference TRBV18 and TRBJ2-7 gives the full variable domain: NAGVMQNPRHLVRRRGQEARLRCSPMKGHSHVYWYRQLPEEGLKFMVYLQKENIIDESGMPKERFSAEFPKEGPSILRIQQVVRGDSAAYFCASSPIAGVHEQYFGPGTRLTVT.

In nucleotides, the CDR3 is TGTGCCAGCAGCTTAACCGGACAGACCGGGGAGCTGTTTTTT. It specifies CASSLTGQTGELFF. This rearrangement joins TRBV7-6 to TRBJ2-2, with a tentative D call TRBD1 (6 bases). Germline-derived CDR1 and CDR2 are SGHVS and FNYEAQ. The CDR3 has 14 amino acids. V was cut by 2 bases and J by 5 bases, with 9 bases left in between.

In this sample, this clonotype turned up many times. V and J are TRBV10-3 and TRBJ1-3, with 7 bases identical to TRBD1. Germline V lookup: CDR1 ENHRY, CDR2 SYGVKD. V was clipped by 10 bases and J by 0 bases; unmatched bases: 9. CDR3 length: 15 amino acids. CDR3 DNA sequence: TGTGCCACCTCCGGGACAGACAGCTCTGGAAACACCATATATTTT. Its protein product is CATSGTDSSGNTIYF.

The chain joins TRBV14 to TRBJ1-1, with 10 nucleotides matching TRBD1. This CDR3 spans 16 amino acids. CDR1 is SGHDN and CDR2 is FVKESK in the germline V gene. J gave up 1 base and V 1 base, and 3 bases lay outside the gene matches. CDR3 protein: CASSQGRDRGNTEAFF. CDR3 in DNA: TGTGCCAGCAGCCAAGGCCGGGACAGGGGGAACACTGAAGCTTTCTTT.

This clonotype was recorded many times. The chain employs TRBV7-3 and TRBJ2-6, with no clear D. This CDR3 has 18 amino acids. CDR1 and CDR2 from the germline V gene are SGHTA and FQGTGA. The V end lost 2 bases, the J end lost 2 bases, and 16 bases lay between the germline ends. CDR3 sequence: CASSLFPAVRAGANVLTF. CDR3 in DNA: TGTGCCAGCAGCTTATTCCCGGCGGTTAGGGCTGGGGCCAACGTCCTGACTTTC. The variable domain in full, completed from reference TRBV7-3 and TRBJ2-6, reads GAGVSQTPSNKVTEKGKYVELRCDPISGHTALYWYRQSLGQGPEFLIYFQGTGAADDSGLPNDRFFAVRPEGSVSTLKIQRTERGDSAVYLCASSLFPAVRAGANVLTFGAGSRLTVL.